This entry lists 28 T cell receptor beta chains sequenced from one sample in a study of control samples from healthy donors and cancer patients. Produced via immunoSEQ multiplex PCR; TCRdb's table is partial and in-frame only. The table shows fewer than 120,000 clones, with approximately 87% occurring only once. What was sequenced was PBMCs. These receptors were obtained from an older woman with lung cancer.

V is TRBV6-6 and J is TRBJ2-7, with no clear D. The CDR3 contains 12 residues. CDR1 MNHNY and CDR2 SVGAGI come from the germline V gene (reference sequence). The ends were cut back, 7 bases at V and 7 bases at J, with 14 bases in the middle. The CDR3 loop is CASTTQDEEQYF. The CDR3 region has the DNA TGTGCCAGCACTACCCAGGATGAGGAGCAGTACTTC.

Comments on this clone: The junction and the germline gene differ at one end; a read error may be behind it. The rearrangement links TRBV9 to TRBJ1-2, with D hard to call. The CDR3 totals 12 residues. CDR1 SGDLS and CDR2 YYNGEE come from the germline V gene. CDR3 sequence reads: CASSRDNYGYTF. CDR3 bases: TGTGCTAGCAGCCGAGATAACTATGGCTACACCTTC.

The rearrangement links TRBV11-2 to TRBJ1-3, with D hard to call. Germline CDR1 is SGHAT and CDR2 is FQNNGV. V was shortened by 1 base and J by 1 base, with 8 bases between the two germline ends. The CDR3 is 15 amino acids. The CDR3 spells CASSLAVQSGNTIYF. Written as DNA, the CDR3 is TGTGCCAGCAGCTTAGCGGTGCAGTCTGGAAACACCATATATTTT.

The CDR3 sequence: CASSPGTGSGRWQYF. CDR3 coding DNA: TGTGCCAGCAGCCCCGGGACAGGGTCGGGTAGGTGGCAGTACTTC. The V gene is TRBV6-5, the J gene TRBJ2-7, with 9 bases matching TRBD1. The CDR3 has 15 amino acids. Germline lookup yields CDR1 MNHEY and CDR2 SVGAGI. V shed 6 bases and J 9 bases; nucleotides not matched to a gene: 15.

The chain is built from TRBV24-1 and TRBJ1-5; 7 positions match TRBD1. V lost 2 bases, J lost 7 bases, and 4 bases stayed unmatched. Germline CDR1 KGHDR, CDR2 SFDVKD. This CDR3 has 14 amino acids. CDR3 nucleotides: TGTGCCACCAGTGATTCACAGGGGAGACAGCCCCAGCATTTT. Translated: CATSDSQGRQPQHF.

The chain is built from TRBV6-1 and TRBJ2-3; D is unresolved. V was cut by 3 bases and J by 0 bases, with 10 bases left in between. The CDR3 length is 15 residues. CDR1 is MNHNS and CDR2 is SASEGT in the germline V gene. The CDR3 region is CASSEGSASTDTQYF. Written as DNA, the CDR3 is TGTGCCAGCAGTGAGGGGTCCGCTAGCACAGATACGCAGTATTTT.

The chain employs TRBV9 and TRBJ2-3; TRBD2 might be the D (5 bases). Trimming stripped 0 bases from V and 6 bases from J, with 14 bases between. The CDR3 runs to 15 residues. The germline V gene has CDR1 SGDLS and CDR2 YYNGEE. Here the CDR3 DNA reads TGTGCCAGCAGCGTAGTGGCTAGCTACATGGATACGCAGTATTTT. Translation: CASSVVASYMDTQYF.

The CDR3 region has the DNA TGTGCCAGCAGCTTCCGGGACAGCTACAATGAGCAGTTCTTC. It specifies CASSFRDSYNEQFF. The chain is built from TRBV7-2 and TRBJ2-1; TRBD1 matches 7 bases. V gave up 3 bases and J gave up 3 bases; unmatched junction bases: 2. The CDR3 consists of 14 residues. Germline V lookup: CDR1 SGHTA, CDR2 FQGNSA.

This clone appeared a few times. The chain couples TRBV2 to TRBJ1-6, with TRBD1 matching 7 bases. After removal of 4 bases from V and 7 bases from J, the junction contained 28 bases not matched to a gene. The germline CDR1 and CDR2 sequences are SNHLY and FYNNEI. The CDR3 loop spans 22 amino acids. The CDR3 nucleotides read TGTGCCAGCAGTGTACTCTTGTTAGGGGGCCCATTGCACAAGATGGGCAATTCACCCCTCCACTTT. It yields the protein CASSVLLLGGPLHKMGNSPLHF.

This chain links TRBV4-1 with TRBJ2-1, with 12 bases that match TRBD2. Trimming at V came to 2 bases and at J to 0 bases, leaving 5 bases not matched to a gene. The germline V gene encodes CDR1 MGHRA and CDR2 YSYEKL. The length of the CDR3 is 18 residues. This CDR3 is CASSQTSGGSNSYNEQFF. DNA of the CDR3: TGCGCCAGCAGCCAAACTAGCGGGGGGTCAAACTCCTACAATGAGCAGTTCTTC.

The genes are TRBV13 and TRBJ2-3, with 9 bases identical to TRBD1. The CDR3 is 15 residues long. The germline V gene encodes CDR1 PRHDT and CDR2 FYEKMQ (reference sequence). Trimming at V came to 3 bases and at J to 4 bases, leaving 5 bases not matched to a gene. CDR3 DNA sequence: TGTGCCAGCAGCTTGTGGACAGGGGCCCCAGATACGCAGTATTTT. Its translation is CASSLWTGAPDTQYF. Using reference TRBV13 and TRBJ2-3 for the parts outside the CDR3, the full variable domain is AAGVIQSPRHLIKEKRETATLKCYPIPRHDTVYWYQQGPGQDPQFLISFYEKMQSDKGSIPDRFSAQQFSDYHSELNMSSLELGDSALYFCASSLWTGAPDTQYFGPGTRLTVL.

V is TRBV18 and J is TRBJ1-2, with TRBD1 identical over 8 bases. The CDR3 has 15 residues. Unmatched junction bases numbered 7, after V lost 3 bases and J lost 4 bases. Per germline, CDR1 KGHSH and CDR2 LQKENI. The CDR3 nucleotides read TGTGCCAGCTCACCCGGGACAGGTGGTAGCTATGGCTACACCTTC. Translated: CASSPGTGGSYGYTF.

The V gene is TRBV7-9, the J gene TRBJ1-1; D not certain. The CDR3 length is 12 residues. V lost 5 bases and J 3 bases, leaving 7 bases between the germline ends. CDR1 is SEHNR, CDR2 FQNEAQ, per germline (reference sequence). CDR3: CASSPGDTEAFF. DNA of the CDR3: TGTGCCAGCAGCCCAGGCGACACTGAAGCTTTCTTT.

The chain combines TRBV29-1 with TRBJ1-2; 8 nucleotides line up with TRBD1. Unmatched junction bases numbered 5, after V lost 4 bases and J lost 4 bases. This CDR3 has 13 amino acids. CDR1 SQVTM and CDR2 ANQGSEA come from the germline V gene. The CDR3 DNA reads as TGCAGCGTTGCACGTACAGGGGGCTATGGCTACACCTTC. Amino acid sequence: CSVARTGGYGYTF. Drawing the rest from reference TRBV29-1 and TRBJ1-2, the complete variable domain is SAVISQKPSRDICQRGTSLTIQCQVDSQVTMMFWYRQQPGQSLTLIATANQGSEATYESGFVIDKFPISRPNLTFSTLTVSNMSPEDSSIYLCSVARTGGYGYTFGSGTRLTVV.

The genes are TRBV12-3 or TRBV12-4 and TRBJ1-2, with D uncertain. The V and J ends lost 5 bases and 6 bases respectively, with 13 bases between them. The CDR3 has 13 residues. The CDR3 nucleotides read TGTGCCAGCAGTCCAGATGGGCCCAATGGCTACACCTTC. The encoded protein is CASSPDGPNGYTF.

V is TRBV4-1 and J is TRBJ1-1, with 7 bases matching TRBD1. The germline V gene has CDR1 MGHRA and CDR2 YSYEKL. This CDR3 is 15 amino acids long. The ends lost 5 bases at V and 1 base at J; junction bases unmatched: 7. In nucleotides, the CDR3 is TGCGCCAGCAGCTTCTTCCGGGACAGGAACACTGAAGCTTTCTTT. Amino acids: CASSFFRDRNTEAFF.

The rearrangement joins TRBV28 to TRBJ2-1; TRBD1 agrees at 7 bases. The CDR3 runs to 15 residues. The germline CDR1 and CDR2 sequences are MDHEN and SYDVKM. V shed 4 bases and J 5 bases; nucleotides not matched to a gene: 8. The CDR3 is CASSSGQSLDNEQFF. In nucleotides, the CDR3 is TGTGCCAGCAGTTCGGGACAGAGCCTTGACAATGAGCAGTTCTTC.

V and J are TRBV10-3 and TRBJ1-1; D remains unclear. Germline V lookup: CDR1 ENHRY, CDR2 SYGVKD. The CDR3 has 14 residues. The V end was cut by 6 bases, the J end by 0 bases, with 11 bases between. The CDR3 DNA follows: TGTGCCATCAGCCCCAAGGAGCTGAACACTGAAGCTTTCTTT. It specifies CAISPKELNTEAFF.

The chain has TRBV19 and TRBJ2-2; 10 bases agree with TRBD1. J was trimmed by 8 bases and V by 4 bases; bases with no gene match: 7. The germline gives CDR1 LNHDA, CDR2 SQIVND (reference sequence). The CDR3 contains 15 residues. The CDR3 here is CASSTDRGDFGELFF. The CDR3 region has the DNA TGTGCCAGTAGTACGGACAGGGGGGATTTTGGGGAGCTGTTTTTT.

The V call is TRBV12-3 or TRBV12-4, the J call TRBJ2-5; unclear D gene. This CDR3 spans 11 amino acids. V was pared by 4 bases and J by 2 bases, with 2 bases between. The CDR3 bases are TGTGCCAGCAGTTCACAAGAGACCCAGTACTTC. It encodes CASSSQETQYF.

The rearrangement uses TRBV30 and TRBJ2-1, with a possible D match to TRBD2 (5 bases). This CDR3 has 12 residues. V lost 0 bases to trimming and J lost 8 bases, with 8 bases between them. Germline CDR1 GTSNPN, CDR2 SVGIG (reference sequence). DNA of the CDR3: TGTGCCTGGAGTGTAGTGAGGGATGAGCAGTTCTTC. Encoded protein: CAWSVVRDEQFF.

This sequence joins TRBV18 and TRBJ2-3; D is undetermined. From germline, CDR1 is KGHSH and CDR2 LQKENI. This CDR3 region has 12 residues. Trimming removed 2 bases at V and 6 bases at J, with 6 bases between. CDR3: CASSPASDTQYF. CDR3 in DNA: TGTGCCAGCTCACCAGCGTCCGATACGCAGTATTTT.

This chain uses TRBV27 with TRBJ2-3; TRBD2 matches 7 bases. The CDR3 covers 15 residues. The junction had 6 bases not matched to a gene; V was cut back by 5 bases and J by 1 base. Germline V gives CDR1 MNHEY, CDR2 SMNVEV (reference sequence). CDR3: CASSLLSGGTDTQYF. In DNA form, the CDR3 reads TGTGCCAGCAGTCTCCTCAGCGGGGGCACAGATACGCAGTATTTT.

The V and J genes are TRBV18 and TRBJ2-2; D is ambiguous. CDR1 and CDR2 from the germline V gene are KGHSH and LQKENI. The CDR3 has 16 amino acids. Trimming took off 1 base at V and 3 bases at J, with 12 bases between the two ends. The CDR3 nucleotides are TGTGCCAGCTCACCACAACTCCAGAGATACACCGGGGAGCTGTTTTTT. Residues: CASSPQLQRYTGELFF.

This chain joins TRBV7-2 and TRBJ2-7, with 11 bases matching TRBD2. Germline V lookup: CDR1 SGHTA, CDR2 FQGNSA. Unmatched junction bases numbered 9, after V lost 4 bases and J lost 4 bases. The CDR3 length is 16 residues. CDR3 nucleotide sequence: TGTGCCAGCAGCTCGCACGCCGGGACTAGCGGTTACGAGCAGTACTTC. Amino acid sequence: CASSSHAGTSGYEQYF.

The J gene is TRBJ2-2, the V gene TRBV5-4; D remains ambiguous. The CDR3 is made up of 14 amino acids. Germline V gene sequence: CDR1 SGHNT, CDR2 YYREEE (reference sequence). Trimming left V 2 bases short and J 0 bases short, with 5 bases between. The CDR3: CASSFTSNTGELFF. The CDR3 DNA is TGTGCCAGCAGCTTCACTTCGAACACCGGGGAGCTGTTTTTT.

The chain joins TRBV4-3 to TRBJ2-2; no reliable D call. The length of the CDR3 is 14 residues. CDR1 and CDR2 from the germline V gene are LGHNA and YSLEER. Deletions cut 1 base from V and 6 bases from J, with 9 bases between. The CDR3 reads CASSQGTFPGELFF. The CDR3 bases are TGCGCCAGCAGCCAAGGGACGTTCCCCGGGGAGCTGTTTTTT.

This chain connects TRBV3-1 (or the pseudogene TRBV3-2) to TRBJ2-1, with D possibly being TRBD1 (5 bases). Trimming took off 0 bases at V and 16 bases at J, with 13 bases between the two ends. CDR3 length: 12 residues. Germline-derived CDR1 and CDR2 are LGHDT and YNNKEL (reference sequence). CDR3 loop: CASSQDWGSFFF. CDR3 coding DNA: TGTGCCAGCAGCCAAGATTGGGGCAGTTTTTTCTTC.